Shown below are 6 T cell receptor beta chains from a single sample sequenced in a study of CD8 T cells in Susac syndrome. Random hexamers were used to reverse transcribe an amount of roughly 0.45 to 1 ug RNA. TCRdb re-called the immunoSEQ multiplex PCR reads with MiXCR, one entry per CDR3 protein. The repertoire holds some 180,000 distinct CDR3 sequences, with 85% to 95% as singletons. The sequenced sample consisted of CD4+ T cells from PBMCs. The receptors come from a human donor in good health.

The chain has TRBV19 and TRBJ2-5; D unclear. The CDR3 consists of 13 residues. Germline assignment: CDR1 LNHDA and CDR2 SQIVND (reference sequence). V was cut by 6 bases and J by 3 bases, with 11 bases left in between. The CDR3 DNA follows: TGTGCCAGTAGCCGATTGACCGAAGAGACCCAGTACTTC. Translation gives CASSRLTEETQYF.

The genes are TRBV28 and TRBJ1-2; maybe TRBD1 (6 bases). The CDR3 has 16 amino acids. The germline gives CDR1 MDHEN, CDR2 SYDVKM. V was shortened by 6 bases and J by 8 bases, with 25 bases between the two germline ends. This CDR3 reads CASSAELGGRSGGYTF. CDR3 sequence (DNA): TGTGCCAGCAGCGCCGAATTGGGGGGGCGTAGTGGCGGCTACACCTTC.

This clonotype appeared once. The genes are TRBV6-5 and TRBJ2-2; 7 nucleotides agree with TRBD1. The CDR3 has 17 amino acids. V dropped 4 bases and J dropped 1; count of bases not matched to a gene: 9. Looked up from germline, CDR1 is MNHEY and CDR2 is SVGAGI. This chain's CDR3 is CASSLEIRQGNTGELFF. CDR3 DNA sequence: TGTGCCAGCAGTTTAGAAATTCGACAGGGGAACACCGGGGAGCTGTTTTTT.

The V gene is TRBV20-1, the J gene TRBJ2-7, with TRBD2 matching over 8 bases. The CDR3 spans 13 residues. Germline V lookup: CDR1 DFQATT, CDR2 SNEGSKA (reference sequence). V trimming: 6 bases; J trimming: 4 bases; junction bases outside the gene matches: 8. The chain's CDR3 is CSAAGTRLYEQYF. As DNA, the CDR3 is TGCAGTGCGGCCGGGACTAGGTTATACGAGCAGTACTTC.

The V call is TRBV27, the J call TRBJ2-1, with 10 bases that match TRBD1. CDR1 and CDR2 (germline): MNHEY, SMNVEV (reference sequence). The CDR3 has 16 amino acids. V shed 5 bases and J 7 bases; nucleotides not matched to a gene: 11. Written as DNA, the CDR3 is TGTGCCAGCAGTCCAAGACAGGGGGCGCTAACAAATGAGCAGTTCTTC. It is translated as CASSPRQGALTNEQFF.

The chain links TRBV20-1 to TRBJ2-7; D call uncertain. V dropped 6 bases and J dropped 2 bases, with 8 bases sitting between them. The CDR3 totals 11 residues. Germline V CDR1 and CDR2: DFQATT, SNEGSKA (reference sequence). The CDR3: CSAYSTYEQYF. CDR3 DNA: TGCAGTGCGTATTCCACCTACGAGCAGTACTTC.